This T cell receptor beta chain derives from a study of OX40 agonist ivuxolimab in advanced cancers. Turning to the overall study: Ivuxolimab was a fully human IgG2 agonistic monoclonal antibody targeting the costimulatory receptor OX40 (CD134). Intravenous ivuxolimab was administered to patients every 2 weeks at six dose levels: 0.01, 0.1, 0.3, 1.5, 3 and 10 mg/kg. Of the approximately 54 patients in dose escalation, around 19 had hepatocellular carcinoma, around 15 had melanoma, 9 had renal cell carcinoma and 9 had head and neck cancer. In the dose-escalation cohort, approximately 82% of patients were male, and the mean age was 60 years with a range of roughly 23 to 79. Patients were allowed to have had prior anti-PD-1, anti-PD-L1 or anti-CTLA-4 therapy, and approximately 40% of the dose-escalation patients had previously received checkpoint inhibitors. Partial responses were achieved by three dose-escalation patients, of whom one had hepatocellular carcinoma and two had cutaneous melanoma. Peripheral TCRbeta sequencing aimed to test whether ivuxolimab altered TCR sequence diversity and caused clonal T-cell expansion. The monotherapy dose-escalation portion (N of about 47 patients) of the phase I ivuxolimab trial is reported in the paper.

Patients with autoimmune disease history or receiving systemic immunosuppression were excluded from the trial. Peripheral blood for TCR sequencing was drawn from every dose cohort at baseline, at cycle 4 day 1 and at cycle 7 day 1. The samples were taken from a phase I, first-in-human, multicenter, open-label dose-escalation trial of ivuxolimab. Adults with locally advanced or metastatic head and neck squamous cell, hepatocellular, melanoma or renal cell carcinoma were enrolled in the trial. Before TCR sequencing, CD4+ T cells and CD8+ T cells were sorted from peripheral blood as separate populations. A note on this clone: It lacks a known antigen. It has no much larger one-base neighbor in the sample; base qualities were not kept.

Broader findings and caveats from the paper: At doses from 0.1 to 3.0 mg/kg, clonal expansion was seen in both CD4+ and CD8+ blood T cells between baseline and week 6. Which antigens the clonally expanded peripheral T cells were specific for was not determined. After ivuxolimab, CD8+ T cells had more expanded clones than CD4+ T cells on average. Low levels of normalized T-cell clonal expansion were also seen in some patients who did not respond. In the 0.1-3.0 mg/kg groups, partial responders were among the patients with the lowest normalized peripheral clonal expansion, particularly in CD8+ T cells.

Genomic DNA was isolated from the sorted cells so that the TCRbeta CDR3 region could be sequenced. The immunoSEQ Assay was used to sequence the TCRbeta CDR3 regions. TCRdb mirrors the immuneACCESS table, restricted to in-frame sequences. Some clones are absent from its copies; in checked studies, under half trace to an unresolved V gene, and the reason for the others is unknown. For this sample there are about 99,000 clones; more than 95% appear just once. Roughly 2% of the sample goes to the ten largest clones. Its CDR3 holds 14 amino acids, cysteine through phenylalanine. The DNA shown is the 42-base CDR3, in frame from base 1. Compared with germline, V lacks 5 bases and J lacks 3 bases; bases without a gene match: 5. For CDR1 and CDR2, the germline V gene lists SGHTA and FQGNSA.

Specimen: CD4+ or CD8+ T cells sorted from blood, collected in a trial of the OX40 agonist ivuxolimab. Here the chain combines TRBV7-2 and TRBJ2-7; 9 bases in the middle match TRBD1. This TCR was recovered from an adult with an advanced solid tumor such as melanoma, head and neck, liver or kidney cancer. The nucleotide sequence reads TGTGCCAGCAGCCTAGAGACAGGGGGCTACGAGCAGTACTTC. This is translated as CASSLETGGYEQYF.